Below are 15 T cell receptor beta chains sequenced from a single sample in a study of control samples from healthy donors and cancer patients. Using immunoSEQ multiplex PCR, the repertoire was profiled, and TCRdb retains in-frame clones only, with some absent. The data contain 80,000 to 100,000 clones, about 90% of them singletons. Sequenced sample: blood. The receptors come from a man aged 25-40 years in good health.

The rearrangement joins TRBV7-3 to TRBJ2-3; 9 bases line up with TRBD1. Germline CDR1 is SGHTA and CDR2 is FQGTGA. The CDR3 length is 14 residues. V lost 5 bases and J lost 6; bases outside the gene matches: 6. CDR3 sequence: CASSEQGAGDTQYF. The CDR3 nucleotides read TGTGCCAGCAGCGAACAGGGGGCTGGGGATACGCAGTATTTT.

CDR3 in amino acids: CASSLGQGMGNNYGYTF. The CDR3 bases are TGCGCCAGCAGCCTCGGACAGGGAATGGGGAACAACTATGGCTACACCTTC. The rearrangement uses TRBV5-1 and TRBJ1-2, with 8 bases fitting TRBD1. From germline, CDR1 is SGHRS and CDR2 YFSETQ. After removal of 4 bases from V and 2 bases from J, the junction contained 13 bases not matched to a gene. The CDR3 length is 17 residues.

V gene TRBV5-1 combines with J gene TRBJ2-7, with 10 nucleotides matching TRBD2. The CDR3 is 14 amino acids. Germline values: CDR1 SGHRS, CDR2 YFSETQ. Trimming took 4 bases from V and 3 from J; bases not matched to a gene: 4. The CDR3 nucleotides are TGCGCCAGCAGCAGAGGACTAGCGGTCTACGAGCAGTACTTC. Translated: CASSRGLAVYEQYF.

This rearrangement joins TRBV27 to TRBJ2-7, with a weak D call TRBD2 (5 bases). Trimming took 4 bases from V and 6 from J, leaving 19 bases between them. Germline V lookup: CDR1 MNHEY, CDR2 SMNVEV (reference sequence). The length of the CDR3 is 15 residues. Here the CDR3 reads CASSWGVQTGSEQYF. DNA for the CDR3: TGTGCCAGCAGTTGGGGAGTACAAACTGGGTCCGAGCAGTACTTC.

This rearrangement joins TRBV5-4 to TRBJ2-3; TRBD1 matches at 7 bases. Trimming cost V 0 bases and J 2 bases; bases outside gene matches: 3. CDR3 length equals 15 residues. Germline V gene sequence: CDR1 SGHNT, CDR2 YYREEE (reference sequence). The CDR3 spells CASSLEGAPTDTQYF. The DNA for the CDR3 is TGTGCCAGCAGCTTGGAGGGGGCACCCACAGATACGCAGTATTTT.

This chain uses TRBV4-1 with TRBJ2-2; D could derive from TRBD1 or TRBD2 (6 bases each). CDR3 length equals 14 residues. The germline V gene has CDR1 MGHRA and CDR2 YSYEKL. The V end lost 4 bases, the J end lost 10 bases, and 16 bases lay between the germline ends. The chain's CDR3 is CASSLGGRPEELFF. The CDR3 DNA sequence: TGCGCCAGCAGCCTAGGGGGGAGACCAGAGGAGCTGTTTTTT.

V usage is TRBV4-3 and J usage is TRBJ2-7, with a tentative D call TRBD2 (5 bases). Germline CDR1 LGHNA, CDR2 YSLEER. The CDR3 length is 16 residues. V lost 0 bases, J lost 3 bases, and 15 bases lay in between. The CDR3 protein is CASSQDWASRVYEQYF. CDR3 bases: TGCGCCAGCAGCCAAGATTGGGCTAGCCGGGTCTACGAGCAGTACTTC.

The chain joins TRBV7-9 to TRBJ1-1; D gene ambiguous. This CDR3 comprises 13 residues. Trimming took off 5 bases at V and 1 base at J, with 8 bases between the two ends. The germline gives CDR1 SEHNR, CDR2 FQNEAQ (reference sequence). The CDR3: CASSAGGNTEAFF. The DNA of the CDR3 is TGTGCCAGCAGCGCGGGTGGGAACACTGAAGCTTTCTTT.

The chain joins TRBV11-2 to TRBJ1-2; no reliable D call. The CDR3 loop spans 12 amino acids. V shed 5 bases and J shed 6 bases, with 10 bases lying between them. CDR1 SGHAT and CDR2 FQNNGV come from the germline V gene. The CDR3 DNA follows: TGTGCCAGCAGCGAGGGAGTGGATGGCTACACCTTC. This gives the protein CASSEGVDGYTF.

The rearrangement links TRBV4-1 to TRBJ2-1; possibly TRBD2 for D (5 bases). The germline gives CDR1 MGHRA, CDR2 YSYEKL. The V end was cut by 0 bases, the J end by 4 bases, with 13 bases between. The CDR3 is made up of 16 amino acids. The chain's CDR3 is CASSQDRRGWYNEQFF. CDR3 DNA: TGCGCCAGCAGCCAAGATAGACGGGGATGGTACAATGAGCAGTTCTTC.

The V and J genes are TRBV19 and TRBJ1-4, with D uncertain. Trimming pared 5 bases from V and 7 bases from J, leaving 11 bases between. This CDR3 region has 13 residues. CDR1 and CDR2 from the germline V gene are LNHDA and SQIVND (reference sequence). CDR3 nucleotide sequence: TGTGCCAGTAGTGGTGGACGGCTTGAAAAACTGTTTTTT. It encodes CASSGGRLEKLFF.

Only one count was recorded for this clone. The chain couples TRBV9 to TRBJ2-7; tentative D call: TRBD2 (8 bases). The CDR3 has 15 amino acids. The V end was cut by 0 bases, the J end by 2 bases, with 12 bases between. Germline CDR1 SGDLS, CDR2 YYNGEE. The CDR3 sequence: CASSVGSGTAYEQYF. The CDR3 DNA reads as TGTGCCAGCAGCGTAGGTAGCGGGACAGCCTACGAGCAGTACTTC.

Turning to this clone: One end of the junction is discordant with germline, which a read error may explain. J is TRBJ2-2 and V is TRBV9; D may be TRBD2 (6 bases). This CDR3 comprises 11 residues. Germline V gene lookup returns CDR1 SGDLS and CDR2 YYNGEE. In DNA, the CDR3 is TGCCCTCTAGCGTACACCGGGGAGCTGTTTTTT. Translation: CPLAYTGELFF.

DNA of the CDR3: TGTGCCAGTAGTATCGGCAGGGGGTCTTACGAGCAGTACTTC. Residues: CASSIGRGSYEQYF. The V call is TRBV19, the J call TRBJ2-7, with 7 bases lining up with TRBD1. The CDR3 is 14 amino acids. The germline V gene has CDR1 LNHDA and CDR2 SQIVND (reference sequence). With V trimmed by 3 bases and J by 4 bases, 6 bases remained unmatched.

CDR3 protein: CASSEVSQETQYF. In nucleotides, the CDR3 is TGTGCCAGCAGTGAGGTCAGTCAAGAGACCCAGTACTTC. The gene calls are TRBV2 and TRBJ2-5; D gene ambiguous. The V gene lost 3 bases and the J gene lost 2 bases, with 7 bases spanning the gap. The length of the CDR3 is 13 residues. Germline CDR1 is SNHLY and CDR2 is FYNNEI. Looking up the rest from reference TRBV2 and TRBJ2-5 gives the full variable domain: EPEVTQTPSHQVTQMGQEVILRCVPISNHLYFYWYRQILGQKVEFLVSFYNNEISEKSEIFDDQFSVERPDGSNFTLKIRSTKLEDSAMYFCASSEVSQETQYFGPGTRLLVL.